One and the same sample provided the 25 T cell receptor beta chains below, sequenced in a study of Ad26.COV2.S vaccination and SARS-CoV-2 variants. Produced via immunoSEQ multiplex PCR; TCRdb's table is partial and in-frame only. The profile covers 300,000 to 500,000 clones, with 88% appearing a single time and roughly 3.2% taken by the ten largest. Indicated treatment: roughly 19 received Ad26.COV2.S at low or high dose, single or two shots; a few received placebo; per-sample allocation not given. Specimens were obtained on day 63 following the first vaccine or placebo injection. Source: peripheral blood, taken in a trial of Ad26.COV2.S vaccine versus placebo. All receptors derive from a person aged 18-65 years who received the Ad26.COV2.S COVID-19 vaccine or a placebo.

This sequence joins TRBV12-5 and TRBJ2-7, with TRBD1 as a possible D gene (6 bases). CDR3 size: 16 residues. Germline CDR1 and CDR2: LGHNT and FRNRAP. V was cut by 1 base and J by 5 bases, with 18 bases left in between. The CDR3 nucleotides are TGTGCTAGTGGTTTGGCCATCACAGGGAAGATAGACGAGCAGTACTTC. Translated, it gives CASGLAITGKIDEQYF.

CDR3 loop: CASSLSLAGGQPNEQFF. In DNA form, the CDR3 reads TGTGCCAGCAGCTTAAGTCTAGCGGGGGGACAGCCCAATGAGCAGTTCTTC. V is TRBV7-6 and J is TRBJ2-1; 11 bases line up with TRBD2. The CDR3 totals 17 residues. Germline V gives CDR1 SGHVS, CDR2 FNYEAQ. V shed 2 bases and J 6 bases; nucleotides not matched to a gene: 9.

This sequence joins TRBV9 and TRBJ2-3; D gene ambiguous. CDR1 and CDR2 from the germline V gene are SGDLS and YYNGEE. The length of the CDR3 is 15 residues. The V end lost 0 bases, the J end lost 3 bases, and 11 bases lay between the germline ends. The CDR3 spells CASSVGALRTDTQYF. CDR3 sequence (DNA): TGTGCCAGCAGCGTAGGTGCCCTTAGGACAGATACGCAGTATTTT.

The chain has TRBV3-1 (or the pseudogene TRBV3-2) and TRBJ2-1, with D unclear. The CDR3 sequence is 13 residues long. V lost 0 bases, J lost 9 bases, and 9 bases lay in between. CDR1 is LGHDT and CDR2 is YNNKEL in the germline V gene (reference sequence). The CDR3 loop is CASSQDPLSEQFF. For the CDR3, the DNA is TGTGCCAGCAGCCAAGATCCCTTAAGTGAGCAGTTCTTC.

This chain's CDR3 is CATSRAHLGEQYF. The DNA for the CDR3 is TGTGCCACCAGCAGAGCCCACCTGGGAGAGCAGTACTTC. This sequence joins TRBV15 and TRBJ2-7; D unclear. Looked up from germline, CDR1 is LNHNV and CDR2 is YYDKDF (reference sequence). There are 13 residues in the CDR3. Trimming cost V 1 base and J 7 bases, with 11 bases left between them.

J is TRBJ2-7 and V is TRBV19; 8 positions match TRBD1. The length of the CDR3 is 14 residues. Per germline, CDR1 LNHDA and CDR2 SQIVND (reference sequence). V shed 1 base, J shed 7 bases, and the junction held 6 bases outside the gene matches. CDR3 region: CASSIGQGAGEQYF. The CDR3, as DNA: TGTGCCAGTAGTATAGGGCAGGGGGCTGGAGAGCAGTACTTC.

The chain carries TRBV27 and TRBJ1-3, with D possibly TRBD1 on 5 matching bases. Germline V gene data show CDR1 as MNHEY and CDR2 as SMNVEV (reference sequence). There are 15 residues in the CDR3. Deletions cut 5 bases from V and 4 bases from J, with 15 bases between. In DNA form, the CDR3 reads TGTGCCAGCAGTCCAGGATGGGGCCGGGGAAACACCATATATTTT. Protein sequence: CASSPGWGRGNTIYF.

This chain uses TRBV10-3 with TRBJ1-2, with TRBD1 matching 9 bases. The CDR3 spans 13 residues. V was clipped by 9 bases and J by 5 bases; unmatched bases: 7. CDR1 is ENHRY, CDR2 SYGVKD, per germline. CDR3 nucleotides: TGTGCCATACACAGGGGGCTGGGGTATGGCTACACCTTC. This encodes CAIHRGLGYGYTF.

The table lists this clone with a count of one. The chain recombines TRBV29-1 with TRBJ2-7; D not resolved. Per germline, CDR1 SQVTM and CDR2 ANQGSEA. Trimming took off 8 bases at V and 2 bases at J, with 10 bases between the two ends. CDR3 size: 11 residues. CDR3 sequence: CSIYTAYEQYF. Written as DNA, the CDR3 is TGCAGCATATACACAGCCTACGAGCAGTACTTC.

The chain uses TRBV7-6 and TRBJ1-2; a weak D match, TRBD1 (5 bases). The germline V gene encodes CDR1 SGHVS and CDR2 FNYEAQ. The V gene lost 1 base and the J gene lost 6 bases, with 12 bases spanning the gap. This CDR3 has 14 residues. The CDR3 coding sequence is TGTGCCAGCAGCTTAGGGTCAGGGAACGATGGCTACACCTTC. Translated, it gives CASSLGSGNDGYTF.

The chain links TRBV6-2 or TRBV6-3 to TRBJ2-7, with D possibly being TRBD1 (6 bases). The CDR3 length is 13 residues. Per germline, CDR1 MNHEY and CDR2 SVGEGT. Between the trimmed V and J ends, which lost 4 bases and 3 bases, there was a span of 10 bases. The CDR3 loop reads CASSFEGGYEQYF. The CDR3 DNA reads TGTGCCAGCAGTTTCGAAGGGGGCTACGAGCAGTACTTC.

Of note for this clone: The junction departs from the called germline gene at one end, perhaps through a read error. The rearrangement joins TRBV18 to TRBJ1-1; D is uncertain. Germline lookup yields CDR1 KGHSH and CDR2 LQKENI. There are 12 residues in the CDR3. The chain's CDR3 is CASSLNMDPGVF. CDR3 coding DNA: TGTGCCAGCTCCCTTAACATGGACCCTGGGGTTTTT.

This rearrangement joins TRBV2 to TRBJ1-4, with TRBD1 matching 9 bases. CDR1 is SNHLY and CDR2 is FYNNEI in the germline V gene. V lost 5 bases to trimming and J lost 3 bases; unmatched junction nucleotides: 7. The CDR3 is made up of 16 amino acids. For the CDR3, the DNA is TGTGCCAGCAGTAGACAGGGGGAGGCTGCTAATGAAAAACTGTTTTTT. This sequence encodes CASSRQGEAANEKLFF.

This chain links TRBV7-9 with TRBJ1-6, with D possibly matching TRBD1 (5 bases). The CDR3 consists of 15 residues. V was shortened by 2 bases and J by 7 bases, with 12 bases between the two germline ends. CDR1 and CDR2 (germline): SEHNR, FQNEAQ (reference sequence). In DNA form, the CDR3 reads TGTGCCAGCAGCTTATTCGGGACTTTGAATTCACCCCTCCACTTT. Its translation is CASSLFGTLNSPLHF.

The chain recombines TRBV3-1 (or the pseudogene TRBV3-2) with TRBJ1-1; perhaps TRBD1 as D (6 bases). Germline assignment: CDR1 LGHDT and CDR2 YNNKEL (reference sequence). The V and J ends lost 4 bases and 7 bases respectively, with 16 bases between them. There are 14 residues in the CDR3. The CDR3 DNA reads TGTGCCAGCAGCCGAGCAACCGGGACACGTGAAGCTTTCTTT. Translating it yields CASSRATGTREAFF.

The J gene is TRBJ2-1, the V gene TRBV19, with TRBD2 matching over 8 bases. The V gene's germline CDR1 is LNHDA and CDR2 SQIVND (reference sequence). This CDR3 is built from 14 residues. Trimming at V came to 4 bases and at J to 8 bases, leaving 7 bases not matched to a gene. The CDR3 reads CASSTPGTRDEQFF. The DNA for the CDR3 is TGTGCCAGTAGTACCCCCGGGACTAGGGATGAGCAGTTCTTC.

The J gene is TRBJ2-4, the V gene TRBV5-4; D possibly corresponds to TRBD1 (6 bases). The CDR3 extends over 16 amino acids. V lost 0 bases, J lost 0 bases, and 10 bases lay in between. Germline assignment: CDR1 SGHNT and CDR2 YYREEE (reference sequence). The CDR3 DNA sequence: TGTGCCAGCAGCTTGGGGACAGACAAAGCCAAAAACATTCAGTACTTC. It encodes CASSLGTDKAKNIQYF.

This chain connects TRBV4-1 to TRBJ1-6, with a possible D match to TRBD1 (6 bases). Germline loops: CDR1 MGHRA, CDR2 YSYEKL. V lost 0 bases, J lost 6 bases, and 15 bases lay in between. The CDR3 sequence is 17 residues long. The CDR3 region is CASSQDPGTNFNSPLHF. Here the CDR3 DNA reads TGCGCCAGCAGCCAAGACCCCGGGACAAATTTTAATTCACCCCTCCACTTT.

The genes are TRBV12-3 or TRBV12-4 and TRBJ1-2; the D gene is possibly TRBD1 (6 bases). V lost 6 bases and J 8 bases, leaving 13 bases between the germline ends. This CDR3 is built from 12 residues. The CDR3 DNA reads as TGTGCCAGCAGCCCCGGACAGCAAGGCTACACCTTC. It is translated as CASSPGQQGYTF.

V and J are TRBV5-4 and TRBJ2-7, with D possibly called TRBD1 or TRBD2 (6 bases each). Trimming pared 5 bases from V and 3 bases from J, leaving 15 bases between. CDR3 length equals 14 residues. CDR1 and CDR2 from the germline V gene are SGHNT and YYREEE (reference sequence). DNA for the CDR3: TGTGCCAGCAGGCGGGACATCTCACGCTACGAGCAGTACTTC. This encodes CASRRDISRYEQYF.

The V gene is TRBV4-1, the J gene TRBJ1-2; D gene uncertain. Looked up from germline, CDR1 is MGHRA and CDR2 is YSYEKL. CDR3 length equals 16 residues. V was shortened by 1 base and J by 1 base, with 13 bases between the two germline ends. The CDR3 sequence is CASSQVQGPSNYGYTF. Here the CDR3 DNA reads TGCGCCAGCAGCCAAGTTCAAGGACCTAGTAACTATGGCTACACCTTC.

J is TRBJ1-1 and V is TRBV2; no clear D. The germline V gene has CDR1 SNHLY and CDR2 FYNNEI. CDR3 size: 13 residues. Deletions cut 6 bases from V and 1 base from J, with 9 bases between. The CDR3 spells CASRIGWNTEAFF. In DNA form, the CDR3 reads TGTGCCAGCAGAATAGGCTGGAACACTGAAGCTTTCTTT.

The chain joins TRBV6-5 to TRBJ2-3; D is unresolved. V was cut by 10 bases and J by 6 bases, with 11 bases left in between. From germline, CDR1 is MNHEY and CDR2 SVGAGI. The CDR3 is 11 amino acids. The CDR3 region has the DNA TGTGCCATCCGATTGGGGGATACGCAGTATTTT. Translating it yields CAIRLGDTQYF.

V and J are TRBV10-1 and TRBJ1-2; D ambiguous. This CDR3 is 13 amino acids long. Germline V gives CDR1 WNHNN, CDR2 SYGVQD (reference sequence). Trimming left V 3 bases short and J 2 bases short, with 7 bases between. For the CDR3, the DNA is TGCGCCAGCAGTGATGGAGAGAACTATGGCTACACCTTC. It codes for CASSDGENYGYTF.

This clone was recorded a few times. V usage is TRBV19 and J usage is TRBJ1-4; D remains ambiguous. CDR3 length: 14 residues. V lost 5 bases, J lost 0 bases, and 7 bases lay in between. CDR1 is LNHDA and CDR2 is SQIVND in the germline V gene (reference sequence). Here the CDR3 reads CASSRTATNEKLFF. CDR3 DNA: TGTGCCAGTAGTCGGACGGCAACTAATGAAAAACTGTTTTTT.